The rows below give T cell receptor beta chains drawn from one sample of a study of blood T cell repertoires in COVID-19. Some clones are missing from TCRdb's copy, which holds only in-frame ones; the method was immunoSEQ multiplex PCR. The repertoire holds about 49,000 clones, with about 85% as singletons. Sequencing was carried out using peripheral blood. The receptors stem from a human donor in a cohort sampled during active COVID-19. Each CDR3 is given without its conserved first and last residue. The D gene is left open where the match is weak.

cdr3_aa	j_call	d_call	v_call
ASSLSFGRDEQY	TRBJ2-7	.	TRBV7-2
ASSLGGRPYGYT	TRBJ1-2	.	TRBV28
ASSKGRNRGRGNTIY	TRBJ1-3	.	TRBV21-1
ASSRTGTGTYEQY	TRBJ2-7	TRBD1	TRBV4-3
ASSRGLSYGYT	TRBJ1-2	TRBD1	TRBV2
ASRDQGRNNEQF	TRBJ2-1	.	TRBV11-3
ASKADGVETQY	TRBJ2-5	.	TRBV2
ASSQRVGGGTDTQY	TRBJ2-3	.	TRBV3-1/TRBV3-2
ASSEARGRCF	TRBJ2-1	.	TRBV6-1
ASSLRRPGTGDHYGYT	TRBJ1-2	TRBD1	TRBV5-1
ASSRDILDTEAF	TRBJ1-1	.	TRBV18
ASSFGLAGGPDQETQY	TRBJ2-5	TRBD2	TRBV7-9
ATSRDLSRDLYEQY	TRBJ2-7	.	TRBV15
AGLGRDLSSYEQY	TRBJ2-7	.	TRBV11-3
ASSRTTNTGELF	TRBJ2-2	.	TRBV3-1/TRBV3-2
ASSLQGSGTNEKLF	TRBJ1-4	.	TRBV5-1
ASSLGGNTEAF	TRBJ1-1	.	TRBV5-4
ASSLRGYQPQH	TRBJ1-5	.	TRBV12-3/TRBV12-4
ASSPQGASQPQH	TRBJ1-5	TRBD1	TRBV3-1/TRBV3-2
ASSSQGAHQF	TRBJ2-1	TRBD1	TRBV11-2
AISDPGRIETQY	TRBJ2-5	.	TRBV10-3
ASSQAPDRGYQETQY	TRBJ2-5	TRBD1	TRBV14
ASSLVRLAGGPDEQF	TRBJ2-1	TRBD2	TRBV7-6
AIKQQETQY	TRBJ2-5	.	TRBV10-3
ASSENSFYGYT	TRBJ1-2	.	TRBV2
ASSKTGDGYT	TRBJ1-2	TRBD1	TRBV5-1
AMRDRGPNTEAF	TRBJ1-1	TRBD1	TRBV28
ASSQDRGLAGLTGELF	TRBJ2-2	TRBD2	TRBV4-1
ASSLGRGRITNTGELF	TRBJ2-2	TRBD2	TRBV7-2
ASSLGGGMYEQY	TRBJ2-7	TRBD2	TRBV7-2
ASNPTSGRKSAGELF	TRBJ2-2	TRBD2	TRBV11-2
ASSSDRAQH	TRBJ1-5	TRBD1	TRBV12-3/TRBV12-4
ASSRLAGGFNTGELF	TRBJ2-2	TRBD2	TRBV27
ASSQIRGSTNEKLF	TRBJ1-4	.	TRBV3-1/TRBV3-2
ASSLGSQGAVNEQF	TRBJ2-1	TRBD1	TRBV7-3
ASSLYSSSTDTQY	TRBJ2-3	.	TRBV5-1
ASSLLGRMSEKLF	TRBJ1-4	.	TRBV7-6
ASRPPLAGSYEQY	TRBJ2-7	.	TRBV6-5
ASSLTGQPGTEAF	TRBJ1-1	.	TRBV7-2
ASSLVPDYGYT	TRBJ1-2	.	TRBV11-2